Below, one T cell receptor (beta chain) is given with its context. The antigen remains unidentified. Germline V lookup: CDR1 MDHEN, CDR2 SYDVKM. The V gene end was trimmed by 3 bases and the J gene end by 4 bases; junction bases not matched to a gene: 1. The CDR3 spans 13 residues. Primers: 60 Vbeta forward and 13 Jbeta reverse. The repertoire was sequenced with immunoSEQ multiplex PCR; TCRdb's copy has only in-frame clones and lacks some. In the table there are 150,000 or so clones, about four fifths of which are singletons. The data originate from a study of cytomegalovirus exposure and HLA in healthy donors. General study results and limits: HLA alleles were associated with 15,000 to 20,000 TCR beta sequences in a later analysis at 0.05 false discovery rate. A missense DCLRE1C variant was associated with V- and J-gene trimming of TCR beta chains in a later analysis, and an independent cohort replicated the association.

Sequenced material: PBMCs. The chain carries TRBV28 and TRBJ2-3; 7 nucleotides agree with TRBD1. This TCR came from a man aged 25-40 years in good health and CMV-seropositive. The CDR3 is CASSLTGSDTQYF. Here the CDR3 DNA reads TGTGCCAGCAGTTTGACAGGGTCAGATACGCAGTATTTT. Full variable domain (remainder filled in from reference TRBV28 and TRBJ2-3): DVKVTQSSRYLVKRTGEKVFLECVQDMDHENMFWYRQDPGLGLRLIYFSYDVKMKEKGDIPEGYSVSREKKERFSLILESASTNQTSMYLCASSLTGSDTQYFGPGTRLTVL.